This T cell receptor (beta chain) was sequenced during a study of T cell responses to AZD1222 COVID-19 vaccine. Overall study: Second-dose timings of about 4 or about 12 weeks were pooled.

The protocol was immunoSEQ multiplex PCR, while the TCRdb copy is restricted to in-frame clones and leaves out a portion. The sample yields 150,000 to 200,000 clones, 90% seen once. Study results and limitations: Compared with day 0, the breadth and depth of the Spike-specific TCR repertoire rose significantly after two doses of AZD1222.

The CDR3 runs to 15 residues. From germline, CDR1 is SGHNT and CDR2 YYREEE (reference sequence). Trimming stripped 2 bases from V and 0 bases from J, with 9 bases between. As for this clone: The antigen remains undetermined.

The sequence derives from an adult in good health. The source was peripheral blood, collected on day 0 of AZD1222 vaccination. The V and J genes are TRBV5-4 and TRBJ2-1; no definite D call. CDR3 sequence: CASSFEVSSYNEQFF. CDR3 nucleotides: TGTGCCAGCAGCTTCGAGGTTAGCTCCTACAATGAGCAGTTCTTC.